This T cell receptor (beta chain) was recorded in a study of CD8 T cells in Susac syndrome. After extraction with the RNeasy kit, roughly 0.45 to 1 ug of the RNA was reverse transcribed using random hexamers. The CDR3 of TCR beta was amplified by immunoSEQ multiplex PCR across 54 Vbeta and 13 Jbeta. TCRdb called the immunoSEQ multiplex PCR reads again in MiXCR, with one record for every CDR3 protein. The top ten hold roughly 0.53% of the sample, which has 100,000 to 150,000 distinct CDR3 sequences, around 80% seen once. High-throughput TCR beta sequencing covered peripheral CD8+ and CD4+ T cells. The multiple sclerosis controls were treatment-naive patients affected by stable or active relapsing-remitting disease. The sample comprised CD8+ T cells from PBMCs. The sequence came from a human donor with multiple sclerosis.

CDR3: CASSQGWGNQPQHF. CDR3 coding DNA: TGTGCCAGCAGTCAGGGCTGGGGCAATCAGCCCCAGCATTTT. The chain uses TRBV4-2 and TRBJ1-5, with a possible D match to TRBD1 (5 bases). Trimming cost V 6 bases and J 2 bases, with 11 bases left between them. Per germline, CDR1 LGHNA and CDR2 YNFKEQ. The CDR3 consists of 14 residues.